This T cell receptor (beta chain) was profiled in a study of monozygotic twins with cystic fibrosis. To note about this clone: No antigen is known for it.

Study-level points and caveats: Age, concordance and disease severity did not associate with shared CDR3 numbers.

Repertoires were generated with immunoSEQ multiplex PCR, while TCRdb's copy carries only in-frame clones and drops some. The repertoire holds approximately 21,000 clones, with about 86% as singletons. Per germline, CDR1 DFQATT and CDR2 SNEGSKA (reference sequence). The V end lost 5 bases, the J end lost 5 bases, and 9 bases lay between the germline ends. This CDR3 comprises 11 residues. The chain links TRBV20-1 to TRBJ1-2, with D uncertain. This clonotype originated in a woman aged 25-40 years with cystic fibrosis. The sequencing sample was made of blood. This CDR3 reads CSALQSYGYTF. The DNA for the CDR3 is TGCAGTGCTCTACAGAGTTATGGCTACACCTTC.